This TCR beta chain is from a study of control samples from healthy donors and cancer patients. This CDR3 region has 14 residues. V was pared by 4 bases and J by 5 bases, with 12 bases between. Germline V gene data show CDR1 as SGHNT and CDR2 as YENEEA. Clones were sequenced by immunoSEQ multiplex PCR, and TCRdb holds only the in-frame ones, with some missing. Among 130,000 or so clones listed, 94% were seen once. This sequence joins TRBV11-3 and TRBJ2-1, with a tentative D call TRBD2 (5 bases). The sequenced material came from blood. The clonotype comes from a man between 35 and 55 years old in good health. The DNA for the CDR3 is TGTGCCAGCAGCTCCGCGGGTCTAAACAATGAGCAGTTCTTC. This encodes CASSSAGLNNEQFF.